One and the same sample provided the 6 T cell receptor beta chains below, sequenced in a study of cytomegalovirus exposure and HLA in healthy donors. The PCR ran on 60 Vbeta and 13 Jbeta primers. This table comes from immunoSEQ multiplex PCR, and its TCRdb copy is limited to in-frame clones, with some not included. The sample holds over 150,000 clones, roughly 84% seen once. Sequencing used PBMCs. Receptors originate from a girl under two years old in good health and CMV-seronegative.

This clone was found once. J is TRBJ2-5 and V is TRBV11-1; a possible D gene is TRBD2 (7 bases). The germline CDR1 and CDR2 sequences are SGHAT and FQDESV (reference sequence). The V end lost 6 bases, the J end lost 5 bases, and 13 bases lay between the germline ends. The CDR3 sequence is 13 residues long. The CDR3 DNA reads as TGTGCCAGCAGTGGGCGGGGGCAGGAGACCCAGTACTTC. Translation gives CASSGRGQETQYF.

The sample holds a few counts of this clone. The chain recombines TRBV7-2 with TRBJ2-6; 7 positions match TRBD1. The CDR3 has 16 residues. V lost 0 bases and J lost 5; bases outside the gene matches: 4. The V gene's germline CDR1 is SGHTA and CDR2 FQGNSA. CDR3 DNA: TGTGCCAGCAGCTTAGCGCAGAGGGGGCGGGCCAACGTCCTGACTTTC. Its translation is CASSLAQRGRANVLTF. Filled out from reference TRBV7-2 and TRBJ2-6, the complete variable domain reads GAGVSQSPSNKVTEKGKDVELRCDPISGHTALYWYRQSLGQGLEFLIYFQGNSAPDKSGLPSDRFSAERTGGSVSTLTIQRTQQEDSAVYLCASSLAQRGRANVLTFGAGSRLTVL.

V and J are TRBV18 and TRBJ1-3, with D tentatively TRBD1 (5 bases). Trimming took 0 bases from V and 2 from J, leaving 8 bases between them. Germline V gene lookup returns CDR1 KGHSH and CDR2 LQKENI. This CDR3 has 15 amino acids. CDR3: CASSPPGGAGNTIYF. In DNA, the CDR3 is TGTGCCAGCTCACCACCGGGGGGTGCTGGAAACACCATATATTTT.

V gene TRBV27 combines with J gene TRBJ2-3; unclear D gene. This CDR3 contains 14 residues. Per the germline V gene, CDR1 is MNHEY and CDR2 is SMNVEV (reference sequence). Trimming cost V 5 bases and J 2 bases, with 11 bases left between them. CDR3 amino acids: CASSIGETTDTQYF. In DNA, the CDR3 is TGTGCCAGCAGTATCGGTGAAACCACAGATACGCAGTATTTT.

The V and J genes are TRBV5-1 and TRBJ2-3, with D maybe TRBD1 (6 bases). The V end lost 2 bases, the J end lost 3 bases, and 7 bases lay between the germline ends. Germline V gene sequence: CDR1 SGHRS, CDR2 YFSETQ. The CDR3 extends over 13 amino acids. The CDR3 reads CASSFGTTDTQYF. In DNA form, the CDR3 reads TGCGCCAGCAGCTTCGGGACAACAGATACGCAGTATTTT.

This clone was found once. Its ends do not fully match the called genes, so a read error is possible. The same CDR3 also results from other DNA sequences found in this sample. In DNA form, the CDR3 reads TGTGCCTGGGAACAGGGAAATGAGAAACTGTTTTTT. Protein product: CAWEQGNEKLFF. V and J are TRBV30 and TRBJ1-4; D may be TRBD1 (6 bases). Germline lookup yields CDR1 GTSNPN and CDR2 SVGIG (reference sequence). CDR3 length: 12 amino acids.